The source of this T cell receptor beta chain is a study of blood T cell repertoires in COVID-19. Study in general: COVID-19 samples collected from the United States, Italy and Spain covered acute and convalescent phases. T cells, B-cell-depleted T cells, or PBMCs provided the cDNA or gDNA that served as material.

V dropped 5 bases and J dropped 7; count of bases not matched to a gene: 15. This CDR3 region has 17 residues. Germline V CDR1 and CDR2: MNHEY, SMNVEV (reference sequence). Seattle participants joined during active infection and were tracked over time. As processed by the authors: Quantification of nucleated cells was approximated via reference gene primer amplification. The table came from immunoSEQ multiplex PCR; TCRdb's copy has only in-frame clones and leaves some out. Clonal size and the V and J genes are those of that table, whereas D and trimming came from the DNA. The sample has fewer than 95,000 clones, under 80% seen once.

Sequencing was performed on peripheral blood. The rearrangement links TRBV27 to TRBJ2-1; 9 bases match TRBD2. The receptor was isolated from a man in his 70s with COVID-19, enrolled during active disease. The CDR3 nucleotides read TGTGCCAGCAGTCCACTAACTAGGCGGGAGGGCCGGAATGAGCAGTTCTTC. Its protein is CASSPLTRREGRNEQFF.